What follows are 3 T cell receptor beta chains derived from one specimen sequenced in a study of T-cell reconstitution after alpha-beta-depleted transplantation in children. As it was prepared, the TCRbeta library received unique molecular identifiers. TCRdb itself ran the PCR reads through MiXCR, one entry per CDR3 protein. Among 450,000 to 550,000 distinct CDR3 sequences, 10% to 12% were seen once, and the ten largest hold 14%. The specimen was PBMCs, mostly from graft donor cells, collected 180 days after TCRalphabeta/CD19-depleted stem cell transplant. The source is a female patient aged 2-9 years who had a stem cell transplant for aplastic anemia, so the T cells may come from the graft donor.

This clonotype showed up many times. The chain uses TRBV18 and TRBJ2-7, with D maybe TRBD2 (6 bases). V lost 3 bases and J lost 0, with 9 bases in between. Germline V gives CDR1 KGHSH, CDR2 LQKENI. The CDR3 is 14 residues long. The CDR3, as DNA: TGTGCCAGCTCACCGGGACTCAGCTCCTACGAGCAGTACGTC. Amino acids: CASSPGLSSYEQYV.

This clonotype has a count of ten or more. The V call is TRBV5-1, the J call TRBJ1-4; 8 bases agree with TRBD1. The CDR3 length is 15 residues. Trimming cost V 0 bases and J 5 bases; bases outside gene matches: 3. Germline lookup yields CDR1 SGHRS and CDR2 YFSETQ. DNA for the CDR3: TGCGCCAGCAGCTTGGTGACAGGGGTGAATGAAAAACTGTTTTTT. It is translated as CASSLVTGVNEKLFF. The full variable domain, completed using reference TRBV5-1 and TRBJ1-4, is KAGVTQTPRYLIKTRGQQVTLSCSPISGHRSVSWYQQTPGQGLQFLFEYFSETQRNKGNFPGRFSGRQFSNSRSEMNVSTLELGDSALYLCASSLVTGVNEKLFFGSGTQLSVL.

CDR3 nucleotides: TGTGCCAGCAGTTACCGTGGAGGGTTCGCAACTAATGAAAAACTGTTTTTT. Its translation: CASSYRGGFATNEKLFF. V and J are TRBV6-5 and TRBJ1-4; D gene ambiguous. With 2 bases removed from V and 0 bases from J, the gap between germline ends came to 13 bases. Germline V gene lookup returns CDR1 MNHEY and CDR2 SVGAGI. The CDR3 consists of 17 residues.